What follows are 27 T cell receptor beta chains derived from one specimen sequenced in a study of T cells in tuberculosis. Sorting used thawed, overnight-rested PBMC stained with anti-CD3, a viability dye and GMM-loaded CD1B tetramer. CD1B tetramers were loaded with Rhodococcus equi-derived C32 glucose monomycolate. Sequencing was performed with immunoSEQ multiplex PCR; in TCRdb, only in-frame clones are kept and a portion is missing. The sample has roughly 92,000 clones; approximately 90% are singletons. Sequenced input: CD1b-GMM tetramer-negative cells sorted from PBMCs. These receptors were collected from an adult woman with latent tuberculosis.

The CDR3 spells CASSPRLGAAGNTIYF. The CDR3 DNA reads as TGTGCCAGCAGCCCGCGATTAGGGGCGGCTGGAAACACCATATATTTT. The chain employs TRBV9 and TRBJ1-3, with a tentative D call TRBD1 (5 bases). Looked up from germline, CDR1 is SGDLS and CDR2 is YYNGEE. The CDR3 sequence is 16 residues long. Trimming stripped 4 bases from V and 2 bases from J, with 16 bases between.

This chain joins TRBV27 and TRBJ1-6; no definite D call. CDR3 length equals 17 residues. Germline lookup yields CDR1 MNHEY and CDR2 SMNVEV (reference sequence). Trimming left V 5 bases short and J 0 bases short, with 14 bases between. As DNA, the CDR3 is TGTGCCAGCAGTACCACAGAGAGAAGCTCCTATAATTCACCCCTCCACTTT. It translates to CASSTTERSSYNSPLHF.

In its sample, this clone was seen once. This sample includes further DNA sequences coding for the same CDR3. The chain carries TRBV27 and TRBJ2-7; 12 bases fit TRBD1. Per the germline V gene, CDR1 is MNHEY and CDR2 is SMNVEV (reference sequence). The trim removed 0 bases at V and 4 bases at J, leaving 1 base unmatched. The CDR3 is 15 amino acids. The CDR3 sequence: CASSLSGQGAYEQYV. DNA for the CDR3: TGTGCCAGCAGTTTATCGGGACAGGGGGCTTACGAGCAGTACGTC.

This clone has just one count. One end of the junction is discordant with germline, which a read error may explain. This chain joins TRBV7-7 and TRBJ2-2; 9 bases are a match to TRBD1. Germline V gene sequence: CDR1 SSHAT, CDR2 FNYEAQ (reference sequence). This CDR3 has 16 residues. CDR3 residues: CASSQGQGTNTGELFF. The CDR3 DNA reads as TGTGCTAGCAGCCAGGGACAGGGAACGAACACCGGGGAGCTGTTTTTT.

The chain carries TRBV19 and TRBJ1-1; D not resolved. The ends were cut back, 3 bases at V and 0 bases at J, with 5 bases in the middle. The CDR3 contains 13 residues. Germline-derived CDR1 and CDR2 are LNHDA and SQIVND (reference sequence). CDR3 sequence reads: CASSIQMNTEAFF. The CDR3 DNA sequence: TGTGCCAGTAGTATCCAGATGAACACTGAAGCTTTCTTT.

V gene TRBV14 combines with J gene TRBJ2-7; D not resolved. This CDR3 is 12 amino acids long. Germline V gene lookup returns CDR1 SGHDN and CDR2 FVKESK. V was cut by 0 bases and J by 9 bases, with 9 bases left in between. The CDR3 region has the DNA TGTGCCAGCAGCCAAGATCTTGAGGTGCAGTACTTC. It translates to CASSQDLEVQYF.

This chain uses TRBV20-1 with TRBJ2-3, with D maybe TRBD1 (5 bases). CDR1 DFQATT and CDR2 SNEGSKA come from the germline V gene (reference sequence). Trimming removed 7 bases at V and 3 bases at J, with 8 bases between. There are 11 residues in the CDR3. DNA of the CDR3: TGCAGTGTTCCAGGGACAGATACGCAGTATTTT. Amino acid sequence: CSVPGTDTQYF.

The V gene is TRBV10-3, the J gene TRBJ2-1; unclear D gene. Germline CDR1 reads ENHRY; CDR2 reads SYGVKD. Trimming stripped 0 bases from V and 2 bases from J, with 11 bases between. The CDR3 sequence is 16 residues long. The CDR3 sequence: CAISESEGVPYNEQFF. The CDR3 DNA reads TGTGCCATCAGTGAGTCAGAAGGAGTACCCTACAATGAGCAGTTCTTC.

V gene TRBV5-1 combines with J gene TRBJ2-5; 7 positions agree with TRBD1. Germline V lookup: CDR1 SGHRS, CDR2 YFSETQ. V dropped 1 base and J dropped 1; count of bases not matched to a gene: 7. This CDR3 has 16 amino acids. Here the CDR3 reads CASSLSLGQTQETQYF. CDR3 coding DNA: TGCGCCAGCAGCTTGTCTCTGGGACAGACCCAAGAGACCCAGTACTTC.

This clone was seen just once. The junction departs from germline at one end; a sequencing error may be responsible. CDR3 sequence: CASSLGQGNSPPHF. CDR3 DNA: TGTGCCAGCAGTTTGGGACAGGGCAATTCACCCCCCCACTTT. The rearrangement uses TRBV27 and TRBJ1-6; TRBD1 aligns across 9 bases. Per the germline V gene, CDR1 is MNHEY and CDR2 is SMNVEV (reference sequence). The CDR3 has 14 amino acids.

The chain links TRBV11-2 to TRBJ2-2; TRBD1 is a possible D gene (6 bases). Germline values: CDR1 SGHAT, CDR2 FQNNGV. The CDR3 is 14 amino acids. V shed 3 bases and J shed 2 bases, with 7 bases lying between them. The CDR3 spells CASSLDRNTGELFF. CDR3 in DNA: TGTGCCAGCAGCTTGGACAGAAACACCGGGGAGCTGTTTTTT.

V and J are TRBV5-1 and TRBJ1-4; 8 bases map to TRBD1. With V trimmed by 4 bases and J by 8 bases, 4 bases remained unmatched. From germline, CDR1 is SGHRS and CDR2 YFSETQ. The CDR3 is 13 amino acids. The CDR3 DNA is TGCGCCAGCAGCGACAGGGGCAGGGAAAAACTGTTTTTT. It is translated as CASSDRGREKLFF.

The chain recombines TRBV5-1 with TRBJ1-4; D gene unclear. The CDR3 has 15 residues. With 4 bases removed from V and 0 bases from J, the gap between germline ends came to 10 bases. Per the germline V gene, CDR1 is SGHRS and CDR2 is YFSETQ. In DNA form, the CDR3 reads TGCGCCAGCAGCGTAGGTGGAGCAACTAATGAAAAACTGTTTTTT. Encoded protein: CASSVGGATNEKLFF. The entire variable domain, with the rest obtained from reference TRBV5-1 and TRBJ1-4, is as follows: KAGVTQTPRYLIKTRGQQVTLSCSPISGHRSVSWYQQTPGQGLQFLFEYFSETQRNKGNFPGRFSGRQFSNSRSEMNVSTLELGDSALYLCASSVGGATNEKLFFGSGTQLSVL.

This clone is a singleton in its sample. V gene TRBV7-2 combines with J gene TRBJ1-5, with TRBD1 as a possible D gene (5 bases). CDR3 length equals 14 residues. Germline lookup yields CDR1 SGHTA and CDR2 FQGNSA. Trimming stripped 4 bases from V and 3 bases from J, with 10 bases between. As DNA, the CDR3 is TGTGCCAGCAGCTCAGGGTCCTTCAATCAGCCCCAGCATTTT. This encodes CASSSGSFNQPQHF. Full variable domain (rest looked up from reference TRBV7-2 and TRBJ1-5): GAGVSQSPSNKVTEKGKDVELRCDPISGHTALYWYRQSLGQGLEFLIYFQGNSAPDKSGLPSDRFSAERTGGSVSTLTIQRTQQEDSAVYLCASSSGSFNQPQHFGDGTRLSIL.

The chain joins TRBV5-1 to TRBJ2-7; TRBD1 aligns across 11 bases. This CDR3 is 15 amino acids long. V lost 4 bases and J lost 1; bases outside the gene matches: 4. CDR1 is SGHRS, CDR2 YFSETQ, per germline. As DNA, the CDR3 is TGCGCCAGCAGCCCCGGGACAGGGGGTTCCTACGAGCAGTACGTC. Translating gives CASSPGTGGSYEQYV.

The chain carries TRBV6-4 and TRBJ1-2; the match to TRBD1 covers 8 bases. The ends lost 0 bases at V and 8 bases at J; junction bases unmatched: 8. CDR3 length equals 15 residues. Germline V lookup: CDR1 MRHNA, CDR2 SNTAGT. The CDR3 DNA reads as TGTGCCAGCAGTGACTCTATTAACAGGGGGGAAGGCTACACCTTC. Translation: CASSDSINRGEGYTF.

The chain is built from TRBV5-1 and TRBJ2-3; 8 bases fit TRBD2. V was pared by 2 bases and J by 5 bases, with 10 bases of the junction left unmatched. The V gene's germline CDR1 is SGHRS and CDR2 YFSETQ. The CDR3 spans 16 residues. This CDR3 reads CASSFVTGLVLDTQYF. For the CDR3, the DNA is TGCGCCAGCAGCTTTGTGACGGGACTAGTCCTAGATACGCAGTATTTT.

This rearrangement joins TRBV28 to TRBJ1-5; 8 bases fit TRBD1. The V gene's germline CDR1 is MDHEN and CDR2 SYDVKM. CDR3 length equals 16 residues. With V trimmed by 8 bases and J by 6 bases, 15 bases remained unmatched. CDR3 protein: CASRGAGGVRSQPQHF. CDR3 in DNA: TGTGCCAGCCGGGGGGCAGGGGGCGTGAGAAGTCAGCCCCAGCATTTT.

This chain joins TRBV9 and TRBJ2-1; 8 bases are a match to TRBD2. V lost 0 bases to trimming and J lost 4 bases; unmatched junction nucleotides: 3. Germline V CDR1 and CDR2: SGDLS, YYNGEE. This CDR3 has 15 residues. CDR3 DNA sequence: TGTGCCAGCAGCGTAGAGGGCGGGGGGTACAATGAGCAGTTCTTC. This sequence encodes CASSVEGGGYNEQFF. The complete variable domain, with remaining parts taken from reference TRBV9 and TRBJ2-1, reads DSGVTQTPKHLITATGQRVTLRCSPRSGDLSVYWYQQSLDQGLQFLIQYYNGEERAKGNILERFSAQQFPDLHSELNLSSLELGDSALYFCASSVEGGGYNEQFFGPGTRLTVL.

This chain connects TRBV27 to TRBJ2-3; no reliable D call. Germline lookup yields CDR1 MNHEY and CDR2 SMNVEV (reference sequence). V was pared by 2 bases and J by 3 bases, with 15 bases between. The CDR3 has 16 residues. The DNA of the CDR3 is TGTGCCAGCAGTTTAAATGCTAATTCCTTTACAGATACGCAGTATTTT. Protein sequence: CASSLNANSFTDTQYF.

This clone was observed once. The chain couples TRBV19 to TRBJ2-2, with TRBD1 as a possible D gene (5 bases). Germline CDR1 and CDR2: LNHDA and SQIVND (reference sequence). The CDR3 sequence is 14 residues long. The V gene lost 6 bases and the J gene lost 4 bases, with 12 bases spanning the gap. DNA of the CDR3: TGTGCCAGTAGGGTTGGACAATTCACCGGGGAGCTGTTTTTT. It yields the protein CASRVGQFTGELFF.

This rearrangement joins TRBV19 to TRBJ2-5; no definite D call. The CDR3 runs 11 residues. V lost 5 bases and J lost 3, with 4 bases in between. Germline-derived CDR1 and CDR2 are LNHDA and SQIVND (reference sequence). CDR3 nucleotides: TGTGCCAGTAGTCACAAAGAGACCCAGTACTTC. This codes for CASSHKETQYF.

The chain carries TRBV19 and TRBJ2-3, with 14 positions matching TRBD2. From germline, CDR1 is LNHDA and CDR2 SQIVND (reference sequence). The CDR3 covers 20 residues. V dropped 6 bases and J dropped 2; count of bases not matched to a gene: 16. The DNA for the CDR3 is TGTGCCAGTAGCCTAGACTTCGGACTAGCGGGGGGACTCTCCACAGATACGCAGTATTTT. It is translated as CASSLDFGLAGGLSTDTQYF.

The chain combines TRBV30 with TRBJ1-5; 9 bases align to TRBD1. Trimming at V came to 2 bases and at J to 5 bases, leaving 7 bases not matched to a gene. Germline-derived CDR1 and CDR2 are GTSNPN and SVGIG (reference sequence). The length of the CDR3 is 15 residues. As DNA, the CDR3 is TGTGCCTGGAGTACGGGGACAGGGTATTATCAGCCCCAGCATTTT. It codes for CAWSTGTGYYQPQHF.

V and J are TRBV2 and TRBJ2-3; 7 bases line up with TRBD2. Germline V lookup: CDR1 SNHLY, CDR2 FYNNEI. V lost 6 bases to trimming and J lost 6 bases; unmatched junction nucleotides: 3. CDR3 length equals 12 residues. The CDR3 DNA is TGTGCCAGCAGGATCGGGGGGGATACGCAGTATTTT. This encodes CASRIGGDTQYF.

The CDR3 is CASSLDSNTGTGTSPLHF. DNA for the CDR3: TGTGCCAGCAGCTTGGACTCTAACACCGGGACAGGGACCTCACCCCTCCACTTT. The chain recombines TRBV5-5 with TRBJ1-6, with TRBD1 matching over 9 bases. CDR1 and CDR2 from the germline V gene are SGHKS and YYEKEE (reference sequence). Trimming took 0 bases from V and 10 from J; bases not matched to a gene: 14. The CDR3 consists of 18 residues.

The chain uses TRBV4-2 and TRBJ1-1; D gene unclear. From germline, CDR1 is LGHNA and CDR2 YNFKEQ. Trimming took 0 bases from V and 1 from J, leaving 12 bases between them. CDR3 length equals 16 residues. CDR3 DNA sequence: TGTGCCAGCAGCCAAGATTTTCTATCCCAGAACACTGAAGCTTTCTTT. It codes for CASSQDFLSQNTEAFF.